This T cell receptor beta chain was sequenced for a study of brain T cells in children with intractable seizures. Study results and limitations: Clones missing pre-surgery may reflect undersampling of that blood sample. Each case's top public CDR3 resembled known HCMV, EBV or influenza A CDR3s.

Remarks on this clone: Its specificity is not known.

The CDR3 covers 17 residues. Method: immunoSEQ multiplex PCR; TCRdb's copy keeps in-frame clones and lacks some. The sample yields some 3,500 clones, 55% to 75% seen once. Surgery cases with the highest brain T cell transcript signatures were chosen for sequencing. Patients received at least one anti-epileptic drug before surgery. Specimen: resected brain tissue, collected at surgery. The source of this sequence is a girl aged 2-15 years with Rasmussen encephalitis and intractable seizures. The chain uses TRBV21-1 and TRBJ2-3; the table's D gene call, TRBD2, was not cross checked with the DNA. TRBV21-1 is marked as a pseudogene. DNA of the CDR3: TGTGCCAGCAGCAAAGCGCCCCTCCCGGAGGTCACAGATACGCAGTATTTT. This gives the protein CASSKAPLPEVTDTQYF.